The T cell receptor (beta chain) under discussion was sequenced for a study of immune evolution from preneoplasia to lung adenocarcinoma. This clone was recorded once. Assay: immunoSEQ multiplex PCR; the TCRdb copy retains only in-frame clones and omits some. The sample includes over 5,500 clones, approximately 80% of them seen just once. The V gene's germline CDR1 is SGDLS and CDR2 YYNGEE. V was trimmed by 0 bases and J by 5 bases, leaving 4 bases between them. CDR3 length equals 12 residues. The source material was FFPE lung adenocarcinoma in situ tissue. The V call is TRBV9, the J call TRBJ2-3; D is unclear. This TCR came from a donor older than 65 with lung adenocarcinoma. Here the CDR3 reads CASSVGEDTQYF. CDR3 nucleotide sequence: TGTGCCAGCAGCGTAGGAGAAGATACGCAGTATTTT.